This T cell receptor beta chain was retrieved from a study of OX40 agonist ivuxolimab in advanced cancers. TCRdb keeps only in-frame clones here, not all; method: immunoSEQ multiplex PCR. The data contain about 68,000 clones, approximately 81% of them singletons. V was trimmed by 1 base and J by 5 bases, leaving 11 bases between them. This CDR3 region has 14 residues. From germline, CDR1 is SGHTA and CDR2 FQGNSA. This rearrangement joins TRBV7-2 to TRBJ1-2; D gene uncertain. The sample in question was CD4+ or CD8+ T cells sorted from blood, obtained in a trial of the OX40 agonist ivuxolimab. The receptor was derived from an adult with an advanced solid tumor such as melanoma, head and neck, liver or kidney cancer. CDR3 in amino acids: CASSLDRVRYGYTF. CDR3 DNA sequence: TGTGCCAGCAGCTTAGACCGGGTGCGGTATGGCTACACCTTC.